These T cell receptor beta chains were read from a single sample in a study of blood T cells in healthy people across ages. TCRdb re-called the 5' RACE reads through MiXCR, storing one row per CDR3 protein. The sample has about a million distinct CDR3 sequences; roughly 51% are singletons. What was sequenced was blood. Receptors originate from a woman in her sixties in good health. Each CDR3 is given with its conserved first and last residue. D genes are given only for firm matches. Clone size is given for some rows only: seen once, a few or many times, or a class if the clone is expanded.

v_gene	d_gene	abundance	j_gene	CDR3nt	CDR3aa
TRBV4-3	TRBD2	once	TRBJ2-3	TGCGCCAGCAGCCACCAAGCGGGACCTAGCACAGACACGCAGTATTTT	CASSHQAGPSTDTQYF
TRBV7-9	NA	NA	TRBJ1-3	TGTGCCAGCAGCTCCCTAATTAGAACGGACAGCTCTGGAAACACCATATATTTT	CASSSLIRTDSSGNTIYF
TRBV15	TRBD2	few	TRBJ2-7	TGTGCCACCAGCAGAGATAACCCAGCGGGAGGATCCTACGAGCAGTACTTC	CATSRDNPAGGSYEQYF
TRBV27	NA	NA	TRBJ2-5	TGTGCCAGCAGTTTAAAGGGGCAGGGTTCCCTTCAAGAGACCCAGTACTTC	CASSLKGQGSLQETQYF
TRBV20-1	NA	NA	TRBJ2-7	TGCAGTGCTAGAGACTGGGGGGCTTCCTACGAGCAGTACTTC	CSARDWGASYEQYF
TRBV24-1	NA	NA	TRBJ2-7	TGTGCCACCAGCCGACAGTCCTACGAGCAGTACTTC	CATSRQSYEQYF
TRBV11-2	NA	NA	TRBJ2-1	TGTGCCAGCAGCCTCGGGGGCGGGAAGAACAATGAGCAGTTCTTC	CASSLGGGKNNEQFF
TRBV6-4	NA	NA	TRBJ1-4	TGTGTCAGCAGGAAGGAATCTACAACTAATGAAAAACTGTTTTTT	CVSRKESTTNEKLFF
TRBV20-1	TRBD2	NA	TRBJ2-1	TGCAGTGCTAGACCATCCCGTAGAGGTGGTGGGAGGGCCTATGAGCAGTTCTTC	CSARPSRRGGGRAYEQFF
TRBV5-1	NA	NA	TRBJ1-1	TGCGCCAGCAGCCCAATCCCGACAACTGTGAACACTGAAGCTTTCTTT	CASSPIPTTVNTEAFF
TRBV7-9	NA	few	TRBJ1-5	TGTGCCAGCAGCACCCTGGGGGGACTCAATCAGCCCCAGCATTTT	CASSTLGGLNQPQHF
TRBV11-3	NA	NA	TRBJ2-5	TGTGCCAGCAGCTCGACAGTGACAAACCAAGAGACCCAGTACTTC	CASSSTVTNQETQYF
TRBV10-3	TRBD2	few	TRBJ2-5	TGTGCCATCAGCGCGGGGACTAGCGGAAACCAAGAGACCCAGTACTTC	CAISAGTSGNQETQYF
TRBV27	NA	NA	TRBJ2-5	TGTGCCAGCAGTTCTCTTGGGCGGCCCCATCCATTTAACCCCTACAAGCAGTACTTC	CASSSLGRPHPFNPYKQYF
TRBV29-1	TRBD2	NA	TRBJ2-1	TGCAGCGTTAAATTTAGCGGGAGTCGACTCTACAATGAGCAGTTCTTC	CSVKFSGSRLYNEQFF
TRBV27	TRBD2	NA	TRBJ2-3	TGTGCCAGCAGTTTAAATGGGGGACGACTAGCGGGGTCGACAGATACGCAGTATTTT	CASSLNGGRLAGSTDTQYF